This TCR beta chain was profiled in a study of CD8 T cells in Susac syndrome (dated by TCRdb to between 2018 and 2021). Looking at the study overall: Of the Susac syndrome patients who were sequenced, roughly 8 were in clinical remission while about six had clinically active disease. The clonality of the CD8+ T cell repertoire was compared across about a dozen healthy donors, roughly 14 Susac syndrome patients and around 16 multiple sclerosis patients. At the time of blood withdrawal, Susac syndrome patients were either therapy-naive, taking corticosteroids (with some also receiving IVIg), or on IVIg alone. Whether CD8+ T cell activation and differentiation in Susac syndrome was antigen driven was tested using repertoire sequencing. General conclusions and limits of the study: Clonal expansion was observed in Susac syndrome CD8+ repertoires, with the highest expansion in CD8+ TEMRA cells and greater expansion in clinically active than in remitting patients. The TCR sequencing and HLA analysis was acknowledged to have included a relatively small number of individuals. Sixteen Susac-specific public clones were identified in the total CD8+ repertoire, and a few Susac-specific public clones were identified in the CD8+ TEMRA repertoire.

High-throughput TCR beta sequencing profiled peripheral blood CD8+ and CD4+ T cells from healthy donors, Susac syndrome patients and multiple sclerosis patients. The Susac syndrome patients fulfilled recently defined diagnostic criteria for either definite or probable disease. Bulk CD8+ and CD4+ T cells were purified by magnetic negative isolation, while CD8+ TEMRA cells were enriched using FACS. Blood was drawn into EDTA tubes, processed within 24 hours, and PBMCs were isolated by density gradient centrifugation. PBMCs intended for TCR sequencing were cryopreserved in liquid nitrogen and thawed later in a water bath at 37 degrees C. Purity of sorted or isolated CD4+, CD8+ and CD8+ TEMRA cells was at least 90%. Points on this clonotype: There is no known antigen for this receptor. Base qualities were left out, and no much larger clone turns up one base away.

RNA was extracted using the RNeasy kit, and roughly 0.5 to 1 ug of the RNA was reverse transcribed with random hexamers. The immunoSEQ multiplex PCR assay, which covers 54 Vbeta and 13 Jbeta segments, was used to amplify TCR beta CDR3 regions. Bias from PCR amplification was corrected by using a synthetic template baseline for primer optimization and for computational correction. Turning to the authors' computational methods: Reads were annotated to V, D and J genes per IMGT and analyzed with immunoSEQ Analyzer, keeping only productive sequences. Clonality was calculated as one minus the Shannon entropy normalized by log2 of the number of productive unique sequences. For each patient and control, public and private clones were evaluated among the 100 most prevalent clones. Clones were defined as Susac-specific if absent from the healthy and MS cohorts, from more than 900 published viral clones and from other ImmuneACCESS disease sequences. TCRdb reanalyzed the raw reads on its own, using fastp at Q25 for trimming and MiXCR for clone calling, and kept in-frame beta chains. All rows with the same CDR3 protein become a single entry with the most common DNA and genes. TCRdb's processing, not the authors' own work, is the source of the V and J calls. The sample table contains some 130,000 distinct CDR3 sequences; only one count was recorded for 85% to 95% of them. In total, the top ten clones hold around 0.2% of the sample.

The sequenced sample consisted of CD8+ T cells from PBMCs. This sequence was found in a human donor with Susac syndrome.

The encoded CDR3 is CAEIPLAGGHEQYF. The DNA reads TGTGCGGAAATCCCACTAGCGGGGGGCCACGAGCAGTACTTC. The rearrangement combines TRBV2 with TRBJ2-7, and 12 junctional nucleotides match TRBD2. CDR1 SNHLY and CDR2 FYNNEI are derived from the germline V gene. The CDR3 measures 14 amino acids from cysteine to phenylalanine. Solely the CDR3 DNA is kept, with 42 bases framed from the first base.